A selection of T cell receptor beta chains follows, all from one sample in a study of blood T cell repertoires in COVID-19. Measured with immunoSEQ multiplex PCR; TCRdb has only the in-frame clones, and not every one. This sample yields some 380,000 clones, of which over 65% are seen a single time; under 1.2% belongs to the top ten. The sequenced sample consisted of peripheral blood. The source of these receptors is a human donor with acute or convalescent COVID-19. The donor label of this sample is uncertain. The CDR3 runs from the conserved cysteine through the conserved F or W.

v_call cdr3_aa
TRBV6-6 CASSYPGTSAYEQYF
TRBV6-5 CASRASGGRGEQFF
TRBV3-1/TRBV3-2 CASSPGEILNTEAFF
TRBV3-1/TRBV3-2 CASSQRLAGGSEQYF
TRBV7-8 CASILANTGELFF
TRBV7-8 CASSPYDRGYTGELFF
TRBV2 CASSEAPFGARYGYTF
TRBV5-1 CASSPTGESSPLHF
TRBV3-1/TRBV3-2 CASSQGRGGARGEKLFF
TRBV19 CASSYTGEVEKLFF
TRBV29-1 CSVAVSAGGYRDQETQYF
TRBV11-2 CASSRDFRGNQHF
TRBV29-1 CSVEVHGRSYTF
TRBV5-1 CASSFSWSAGSNTGELFF
TRBV27 CASSAGRTGVNSPLHF
TRBV3-1/TRBV3-2 CASSQLPGTGAYEQYF
TRBV6-5 CASRAQGSSPLHF
TRBV2 CASSDVPTRTSGGGSRTDTQYF
TRBV11-2 CASSLTGHLINYGYTF
TRBV30 CAWSVVGDEQYF
TRBV7-2 CASNRLAGATQYF
TRBV6-5 CASIRTGKTEAFF
TRBV27 CASSLWQGSVNRGSPLHF
TRBV7-9 CASSSDSSYGYTF
TRBV27 CASSSWGGYGYTF
TRBV5-4 CASRPPRGSGYTF
TRBV18 CASSPRFTETEAFF
TRBV27 CASRQTGTDTGELFF
TRBV2 CASSEEGVANTEAFF
TRBV14 CASSRASGSWETQYF
TRBV7-9 CASILTGAGELFF
TRBV10-3 CAISEPGTGTYEQYF
TRBV19 CASSLGQVDTEAFF
TRBV30 CAWSVVESYGYTF
TRBV7-7 CASSSGVPETQYF
TRBV18 CASSPPGVSGSPGELFF
TRBV6-4 CASSWDTSSYNEQFF
TRBV5-4 CASSLGGLAGADTQYF
TRBV1 CTSSQVSGGDTDTQYF
TRBV3-1/TRBV3-2 CASSPRQGSYEKLFF
TRBV7-2 CASSLAPSAYGYTF
TRBV11-2 CASSLGPTSSQPQHF
TRBV5-1 CASSLGDRVTEQYF
TRBV3-1/TRBV3-2 CASSQGTSGSLEQYF
TRBV28 CASAGGQGNQPQHF
TRBV6-5 CASSRGGTNEKLFF
TRBV16 CASSQSRTGEDTQYF
TRBV18 CASSTQISDRNSPLHF
TRBV6-1 CASSDDPGQGIKTEAFF
TRBV5-4 CASSLGRGVDEQYF